The T cell receptor beta chain under discussion was sequenced for a study of shared clonotypes between healthy human individuals. Per germline, CDR1 MGHDK and CDR2 SYGVNS. Trimming stripped 0 bases from V and 0 bases from J, with 5 bases between. CDR3 size: 14 residues. Clones were sequenced by immunoSEQ multiplex PCR, and TCRdb holds only the in-frame ones, with some missing. This repertoire shows some 1 million clones, about 75% found once; its top ten account for approximately 1.5%. This sequence joins TRBV25-1 and TRBJ2-5; the D is unclear. The sequencing sample was made of memory CD4+ T cells sorted from blood. The sample's subset: CD45RA-negative fraction. The receptor's source is a man aged 18 to 35 in good health. The CDR3 here is CASSEYRDQETQYF. DNA of the CDR3: TGTGCCAGCAGTGAATATCGCGACCAAGAGACCCAGTACTTC.